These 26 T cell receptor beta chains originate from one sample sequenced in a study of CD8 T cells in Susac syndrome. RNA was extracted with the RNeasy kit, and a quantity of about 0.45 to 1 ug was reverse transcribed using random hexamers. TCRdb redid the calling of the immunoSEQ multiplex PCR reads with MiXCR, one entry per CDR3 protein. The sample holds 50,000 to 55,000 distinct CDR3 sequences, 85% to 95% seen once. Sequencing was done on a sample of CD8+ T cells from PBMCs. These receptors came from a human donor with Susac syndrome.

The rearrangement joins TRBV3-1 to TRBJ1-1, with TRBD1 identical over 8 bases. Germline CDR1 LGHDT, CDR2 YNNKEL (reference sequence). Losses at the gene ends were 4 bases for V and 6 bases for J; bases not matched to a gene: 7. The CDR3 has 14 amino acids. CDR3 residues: CASSRSSGGAEAFF. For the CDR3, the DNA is TGTGCCAGCAGCCGCTCCTCAGGGGGCGCTGAAGCTTTCTTT.

CDR3 coding DNA: TGTGCCAGCAGTGGGACCGGTGAAATTGAGCAGTACTTC. Residues: CASSGTGEIEQYF. The chain uses TRBV13 and TRBJ2-7; perhaps D is TRBD1 or TRBD2 (5 bases each). CDR3 length: 13 residues. Germline CDR1 and CDR2: PRHDT and FYEKMQ (reference sequence). The germline V and J ends were trimmed by 6 bases and 7 bases, with 16 bases remaining between them.

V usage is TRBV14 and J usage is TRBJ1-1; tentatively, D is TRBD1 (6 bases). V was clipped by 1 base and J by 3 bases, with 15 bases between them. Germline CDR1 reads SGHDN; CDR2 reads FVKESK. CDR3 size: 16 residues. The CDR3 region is CASSQVWDTGYTEAFF. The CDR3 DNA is TGTGCCAGCAGCCAAGTCTGGGACACCGGATACACTGAAGCTTTCTTT. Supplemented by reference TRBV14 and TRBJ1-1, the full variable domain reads EAGVTQFPSHSVIEKGQTVTLRCDPISGHDNLYWYRRVMGKEIKFLLHFVKESKQDESGMPNNRFLAERTGGTYSTLKVQPAELEDSGVYFCASSQVWDTGYTEAFFGQGTRLTVV.

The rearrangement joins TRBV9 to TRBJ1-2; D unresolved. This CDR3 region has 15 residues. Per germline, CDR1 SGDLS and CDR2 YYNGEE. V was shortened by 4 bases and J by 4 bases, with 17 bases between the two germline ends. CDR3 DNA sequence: TGTGCCAGCAGCCCCTCCGTACCCTCAATCTATGGCTACACCTTC. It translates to CASSPSVPSIYGYTF.

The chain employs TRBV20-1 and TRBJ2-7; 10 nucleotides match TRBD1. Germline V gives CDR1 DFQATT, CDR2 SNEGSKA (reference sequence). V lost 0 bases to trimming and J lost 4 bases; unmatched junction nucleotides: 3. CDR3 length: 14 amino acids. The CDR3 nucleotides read TGCAGTGCTAGAGATCGGGGACAGGGGTACGAGCAGTACTTC. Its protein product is CSARDRGQGYEQYF.

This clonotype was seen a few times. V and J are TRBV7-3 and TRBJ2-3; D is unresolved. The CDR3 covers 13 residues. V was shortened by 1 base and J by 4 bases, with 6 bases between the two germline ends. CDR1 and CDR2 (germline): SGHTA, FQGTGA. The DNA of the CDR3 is TGTGCCAGCAGCTTAAGGGCGGCAGATACGCAGTATTTT. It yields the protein CASSLRAADTQYF.

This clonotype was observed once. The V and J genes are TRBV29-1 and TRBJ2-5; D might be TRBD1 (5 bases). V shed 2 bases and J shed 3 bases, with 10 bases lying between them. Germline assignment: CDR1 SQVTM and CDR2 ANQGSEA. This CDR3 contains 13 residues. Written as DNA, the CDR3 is TGCAGCGTTGAACCGGCCAGGGAAGAGACCCAGTACTTC. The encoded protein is CSVEPAREETQYF.

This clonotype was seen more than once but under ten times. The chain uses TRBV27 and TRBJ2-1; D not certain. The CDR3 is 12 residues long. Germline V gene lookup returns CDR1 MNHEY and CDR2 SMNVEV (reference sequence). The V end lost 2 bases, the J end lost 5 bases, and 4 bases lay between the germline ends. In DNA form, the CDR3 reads TGTGCCAGCAGTTTAGGCCACAATGAGCAGTTCTTC. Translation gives CASSLGHNEQFF.

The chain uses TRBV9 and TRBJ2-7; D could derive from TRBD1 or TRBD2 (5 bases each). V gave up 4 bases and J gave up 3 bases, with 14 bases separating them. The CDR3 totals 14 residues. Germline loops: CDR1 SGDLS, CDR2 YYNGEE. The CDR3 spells CASSPASGGYEQYF. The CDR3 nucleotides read TGTGCCAGCAGCCCCGCCAGTGGGGGCTACGAGCAGTACTTC.

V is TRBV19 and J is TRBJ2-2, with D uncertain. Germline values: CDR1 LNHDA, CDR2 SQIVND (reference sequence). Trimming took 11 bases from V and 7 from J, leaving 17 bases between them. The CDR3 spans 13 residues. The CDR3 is CAVRVGPSGELFF. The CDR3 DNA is TGTGCCGTTCGGGTTGGGCCGAGCGGGGAGCTGTTTTTT. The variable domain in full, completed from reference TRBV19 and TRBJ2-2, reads DGGITQSPKYLFRKEGQNVTLSCEQNLNHDAMYWYRQDPGQGLRLIYYSQIVNDFQKGDIAEGYSVSREKKESFPLTVTSAQKNPTAFYLCAVRVGPSGELFFGEGSRLTVL.

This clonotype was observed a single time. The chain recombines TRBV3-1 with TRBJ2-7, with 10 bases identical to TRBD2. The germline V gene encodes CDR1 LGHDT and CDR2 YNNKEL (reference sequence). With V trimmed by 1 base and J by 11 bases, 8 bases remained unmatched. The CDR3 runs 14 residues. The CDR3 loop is CASSQGLAGDLEYF. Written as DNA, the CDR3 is TGTGCCAGCAGCCAAGGGCTAGCGGGGGACCTGGAGTACTTC.

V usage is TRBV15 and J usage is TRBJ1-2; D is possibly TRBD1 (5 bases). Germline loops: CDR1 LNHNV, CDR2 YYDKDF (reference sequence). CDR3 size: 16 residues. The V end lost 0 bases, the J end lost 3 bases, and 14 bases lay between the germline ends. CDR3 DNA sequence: TGTGCCACCAGCAGAGACCGGGGCTCGGTTGACTATGGCTACACCTTC. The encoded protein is CATSRDRGSVDYGYTF.

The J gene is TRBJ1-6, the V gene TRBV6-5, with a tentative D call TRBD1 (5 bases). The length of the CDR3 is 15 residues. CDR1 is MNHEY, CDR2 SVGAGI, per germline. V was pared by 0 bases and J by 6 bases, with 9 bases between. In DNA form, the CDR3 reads TGTGCCAGCAGTTACTCGAGGGACGCTAATTCACCCCTCCACTTT. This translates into CASSYSRDANSPLHF.

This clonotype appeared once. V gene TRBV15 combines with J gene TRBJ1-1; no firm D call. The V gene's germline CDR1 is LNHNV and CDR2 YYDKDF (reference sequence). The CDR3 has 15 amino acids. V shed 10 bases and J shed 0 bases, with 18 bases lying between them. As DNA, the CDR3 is TGTGCCAGCAGAGAAACAGTGTTCATGAACACTGAAGCTTTCTTT. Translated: CASRETVFMNTEAFF.

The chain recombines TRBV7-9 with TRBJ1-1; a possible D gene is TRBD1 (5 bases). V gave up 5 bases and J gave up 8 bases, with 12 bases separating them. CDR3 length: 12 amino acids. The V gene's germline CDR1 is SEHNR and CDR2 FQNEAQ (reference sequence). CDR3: CASSTGPSEAFF. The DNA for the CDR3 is TGTGCCAGCAGCACAGGACCTTCCGAAGCTTTCTTT.

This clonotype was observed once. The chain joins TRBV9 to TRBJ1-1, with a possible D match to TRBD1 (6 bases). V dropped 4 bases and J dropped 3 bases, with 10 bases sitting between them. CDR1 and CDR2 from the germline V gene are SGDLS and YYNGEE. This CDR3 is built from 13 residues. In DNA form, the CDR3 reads TGTGCCAGCAGCCCCGGGGGGCACACTGAAGCTTTCTTT. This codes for CASSPGGHTEAFF.

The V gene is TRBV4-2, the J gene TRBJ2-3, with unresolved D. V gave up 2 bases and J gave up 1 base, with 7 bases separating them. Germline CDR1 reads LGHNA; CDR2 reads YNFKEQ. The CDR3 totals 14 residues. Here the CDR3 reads CASSQTVGTDTQYF. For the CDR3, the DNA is TGTGCCAGCAGCCAAACAGTTGGCACAGATACGCAGTATTTT.

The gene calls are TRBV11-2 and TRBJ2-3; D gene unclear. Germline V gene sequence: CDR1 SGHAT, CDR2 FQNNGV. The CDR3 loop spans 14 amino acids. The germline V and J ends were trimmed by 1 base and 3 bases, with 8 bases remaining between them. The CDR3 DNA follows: TGTGCCAGCAGCTTAGGGCTAGATACAGATACGCAGTATTTT. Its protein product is CASSLGLDTDTQYF.

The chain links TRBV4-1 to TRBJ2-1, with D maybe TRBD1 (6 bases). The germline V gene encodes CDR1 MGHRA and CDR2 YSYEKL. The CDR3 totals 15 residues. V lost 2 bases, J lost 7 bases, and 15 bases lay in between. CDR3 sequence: CASSQTLRGFNEQFF. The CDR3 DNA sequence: TGCGCCAGCAGCCAAACACTAAGGGGGTTTAATGAGCAGTTCTTC.

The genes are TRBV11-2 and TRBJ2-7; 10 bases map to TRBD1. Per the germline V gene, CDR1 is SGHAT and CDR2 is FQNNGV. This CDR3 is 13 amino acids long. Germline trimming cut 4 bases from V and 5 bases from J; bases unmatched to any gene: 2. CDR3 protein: CASSYGQGDEQYF. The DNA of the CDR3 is TGTGCCAGCAGCTACGGACAGGGGGACGAGCAGTACTTC.

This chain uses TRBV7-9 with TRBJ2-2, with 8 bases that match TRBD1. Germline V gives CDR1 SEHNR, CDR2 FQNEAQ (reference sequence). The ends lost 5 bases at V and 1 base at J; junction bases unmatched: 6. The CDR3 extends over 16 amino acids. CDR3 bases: TGTGCCAGCAGCCATCCTGGACAGGGGAACACCGGGGAGCTGTTTTTT. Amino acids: CASSHPGQGNTGELFF.

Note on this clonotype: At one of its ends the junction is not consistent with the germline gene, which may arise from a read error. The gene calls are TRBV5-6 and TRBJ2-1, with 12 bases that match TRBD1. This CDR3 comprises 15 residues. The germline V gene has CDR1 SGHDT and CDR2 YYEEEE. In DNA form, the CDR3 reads TGTGCCAGCAACTTGGGGACAGGGGGCTATAGTGAGCAGTTCTTC. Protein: CASNLGTGGYSEQFF.

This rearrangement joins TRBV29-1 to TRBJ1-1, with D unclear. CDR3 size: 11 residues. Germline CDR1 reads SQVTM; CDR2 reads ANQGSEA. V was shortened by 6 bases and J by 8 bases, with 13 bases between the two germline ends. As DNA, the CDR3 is TGCAGCGTGACTATAGGAGGAGAAGCTTTCTTT. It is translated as CSVTIGGEAFF.

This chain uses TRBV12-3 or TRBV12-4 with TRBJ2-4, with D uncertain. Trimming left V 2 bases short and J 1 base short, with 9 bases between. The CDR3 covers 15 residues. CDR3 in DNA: TGTGCCAGCAGTTTAAGGATAGGGGCCAAAAACATTCAGTACTTC. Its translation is CASSLRIGAKNIQYF.

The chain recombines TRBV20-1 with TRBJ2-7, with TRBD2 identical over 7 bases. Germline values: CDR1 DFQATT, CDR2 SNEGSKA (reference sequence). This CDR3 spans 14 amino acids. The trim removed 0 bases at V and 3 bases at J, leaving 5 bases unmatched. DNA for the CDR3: TGCAGTGCTAGAGATGCCAGGGAGGGCTACGAGCAGTACTTC. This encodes CSARDAREGYEQYF.

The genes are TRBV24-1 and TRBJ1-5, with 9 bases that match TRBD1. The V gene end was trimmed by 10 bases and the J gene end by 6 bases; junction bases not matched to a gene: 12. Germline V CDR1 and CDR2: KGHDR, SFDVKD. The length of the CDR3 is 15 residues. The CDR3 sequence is CATHLRGQGAQPQHF. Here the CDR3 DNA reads TGTGCCACGCATCTCCGGGGACAGGGTGCTCAGCCCCAGCATTTT.